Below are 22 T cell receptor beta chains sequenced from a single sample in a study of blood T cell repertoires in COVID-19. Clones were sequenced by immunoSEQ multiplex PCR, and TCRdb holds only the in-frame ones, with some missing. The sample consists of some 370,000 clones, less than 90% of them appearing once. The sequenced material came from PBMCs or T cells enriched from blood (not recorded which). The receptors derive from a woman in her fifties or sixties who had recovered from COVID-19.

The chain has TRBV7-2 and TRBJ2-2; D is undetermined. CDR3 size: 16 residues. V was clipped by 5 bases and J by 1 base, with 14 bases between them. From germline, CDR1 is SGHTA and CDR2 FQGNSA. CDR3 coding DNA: TGTGCCAGCAGCGTAAGGCTCCCTAGGAACACCGGGGAGCTGTTTTTT. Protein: CASSVRLPRNTGELFF.

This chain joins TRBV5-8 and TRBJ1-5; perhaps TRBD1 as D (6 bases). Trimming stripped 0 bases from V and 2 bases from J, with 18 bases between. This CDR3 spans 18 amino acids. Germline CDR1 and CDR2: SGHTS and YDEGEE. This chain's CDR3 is CASSLGGFGGGGNQPQHF. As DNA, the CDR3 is TGTGCCAGCAGCTTGGGGGGATTTGGGGGCGGCGGCAATCAGCCCCAGCATTTT. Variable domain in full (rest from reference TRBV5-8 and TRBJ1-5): EAGVTQSPTHLIKTRGQQATLRCSPISGHTSVYWYQQALGLGLQFLLWYDEGEERNRGNFPPRFSGRQFPNYSSELNVNALELEDSALYLCASSLGGFGGGGNQPQHFGDGTRLSIL.

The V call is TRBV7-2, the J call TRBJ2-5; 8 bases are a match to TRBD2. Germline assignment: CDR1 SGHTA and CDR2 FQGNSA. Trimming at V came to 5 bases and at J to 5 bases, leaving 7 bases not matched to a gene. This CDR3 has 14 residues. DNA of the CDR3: TGTGCCAGCAGCCGCGGGACTAGGAGGGAGACCCAGTACTTC. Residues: CASSRGTRRETQYF.

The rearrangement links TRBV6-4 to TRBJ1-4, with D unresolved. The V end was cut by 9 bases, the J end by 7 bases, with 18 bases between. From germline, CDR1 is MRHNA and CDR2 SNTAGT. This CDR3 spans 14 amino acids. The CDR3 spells CARNRFSGSEKLFF. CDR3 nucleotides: TGTGCCAGAAATAGATTCAGCGGCAGTGAAAAACTGTTTTTT.

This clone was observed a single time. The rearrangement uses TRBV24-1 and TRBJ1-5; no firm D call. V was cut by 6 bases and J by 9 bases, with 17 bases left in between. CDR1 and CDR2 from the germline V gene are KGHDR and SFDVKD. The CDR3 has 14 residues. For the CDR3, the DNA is TGTGCCACCAGTTACGCCGAGGTCGCTTCGCCCCAGCATTTT. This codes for CATSYAEVASPQHF.

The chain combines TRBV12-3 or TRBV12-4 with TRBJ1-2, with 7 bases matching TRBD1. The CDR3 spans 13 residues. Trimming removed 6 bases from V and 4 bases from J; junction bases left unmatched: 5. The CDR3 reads CASSRGTVYGYTF. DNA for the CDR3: TGTGCCAGCAGCAGAGGGACAGTCTATGGCTACACCTTC.

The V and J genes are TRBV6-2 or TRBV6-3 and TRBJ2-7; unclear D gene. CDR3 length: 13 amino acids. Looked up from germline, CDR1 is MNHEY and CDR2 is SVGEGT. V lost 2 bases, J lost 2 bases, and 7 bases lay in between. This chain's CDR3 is CASSYGLTYEQYF. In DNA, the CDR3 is TGTGCCAGCAGTTACGGGCTAACCTACGAGCAGTACTTC.

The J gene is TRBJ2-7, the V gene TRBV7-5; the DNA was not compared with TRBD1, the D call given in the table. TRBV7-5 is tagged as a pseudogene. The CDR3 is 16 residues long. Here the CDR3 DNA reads TGTGTCAGAAGCACCCGGACAGGATTATCTCCCCCCGAGCAGTACTTC. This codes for CVRSTRTGLSPPEQYF.

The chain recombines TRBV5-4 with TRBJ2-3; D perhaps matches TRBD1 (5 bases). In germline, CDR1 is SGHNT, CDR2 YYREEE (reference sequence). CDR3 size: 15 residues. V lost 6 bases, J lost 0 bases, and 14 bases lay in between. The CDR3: CASKAGSPSTDTQYF. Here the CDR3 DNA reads TGTGCCAGCAAGGCAGGGTCCCCTAGCACAGATACGCAGTATTTT.

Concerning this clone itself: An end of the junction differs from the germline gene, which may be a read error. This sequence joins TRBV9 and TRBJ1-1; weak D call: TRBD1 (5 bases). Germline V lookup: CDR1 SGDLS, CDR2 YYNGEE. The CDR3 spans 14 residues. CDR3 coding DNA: TGTGCCAGCAGCGTAGGACCAGGGAACTCTGAAGCTTTCTTT. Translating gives CASSVGPGNSEAFF.

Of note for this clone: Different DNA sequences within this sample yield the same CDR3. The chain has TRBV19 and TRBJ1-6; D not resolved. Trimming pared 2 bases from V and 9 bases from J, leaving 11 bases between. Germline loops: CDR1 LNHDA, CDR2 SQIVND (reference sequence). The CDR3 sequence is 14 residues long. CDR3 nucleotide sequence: TGTGCCAGTAGTATAACCGGGGTTGGTTCACCCCTCCACTTT. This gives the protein CASSITGVGSPLHF. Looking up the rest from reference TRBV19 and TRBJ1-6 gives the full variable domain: DGGITQSPKYLFRKEGQNVTLSCEQNLNHDAMYWYRQDPGQGLRLIYYSQIVNDFQKGDIAEGYSVSREKKESFPLTVTSAQKNPTAFYLCASSITGVGSPLHFGNGTRLTVT.

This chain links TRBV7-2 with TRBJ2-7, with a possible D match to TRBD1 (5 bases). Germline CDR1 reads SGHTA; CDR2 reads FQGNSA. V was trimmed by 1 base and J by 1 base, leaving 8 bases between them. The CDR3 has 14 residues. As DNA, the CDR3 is TGTGCCAGCAGCTTAGTCCGACAGTCCTACGAGCAGTACTTC. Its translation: CASSLVRQSYEQYF. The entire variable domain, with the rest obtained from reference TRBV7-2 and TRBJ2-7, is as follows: GAGVSQSPSNKVTEKGKDVELRCDPISGHTALYWYRQSLGQGLEFLIYFQGNSAPDKSGLPSDRFSAERTGGSVSTLTIQRTQQEDSAVYLCASSLVRQSYEQYFGPGTRLTVT.

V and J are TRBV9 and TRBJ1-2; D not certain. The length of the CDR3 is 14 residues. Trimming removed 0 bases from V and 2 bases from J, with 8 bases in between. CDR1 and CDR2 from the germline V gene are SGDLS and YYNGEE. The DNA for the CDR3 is TGTGCCAGCAGCGTAGGTTCAGGCAACTATGGCTACACCTTC. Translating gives CASSVGSGNYGYTF.

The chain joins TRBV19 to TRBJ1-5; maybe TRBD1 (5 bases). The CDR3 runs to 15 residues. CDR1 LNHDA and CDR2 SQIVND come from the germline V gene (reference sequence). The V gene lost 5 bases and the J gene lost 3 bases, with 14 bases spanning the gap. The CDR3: CASSPRQPLNQPQHF. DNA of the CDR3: TGTGCCAGTAGTCCCCGACAGCCCCTCAATCAGCCCCAGCATTTT.

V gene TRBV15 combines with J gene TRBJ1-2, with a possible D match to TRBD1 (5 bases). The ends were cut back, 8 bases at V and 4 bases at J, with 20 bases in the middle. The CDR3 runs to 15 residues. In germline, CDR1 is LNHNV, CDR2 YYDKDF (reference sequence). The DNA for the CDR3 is TGTGCCACCCGGCAAGACGGACAAGCCCTCTATGGCTACACCTTC. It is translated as CATRQDGQALYGYTF.

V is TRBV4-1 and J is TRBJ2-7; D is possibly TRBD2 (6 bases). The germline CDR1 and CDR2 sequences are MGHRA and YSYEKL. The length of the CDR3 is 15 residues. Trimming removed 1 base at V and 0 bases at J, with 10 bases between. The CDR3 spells CASSQVMGGSYEQYF. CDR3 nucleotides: TGCGCCAGCAGCCAAGTTATGGGGGGCTCCTACGAGCAGTACTTC.

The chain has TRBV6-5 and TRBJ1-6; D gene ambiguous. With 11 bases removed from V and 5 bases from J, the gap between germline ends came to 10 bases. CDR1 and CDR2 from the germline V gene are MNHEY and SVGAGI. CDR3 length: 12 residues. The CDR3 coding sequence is TGTGCCGGGAGCTTCGATAATTCACCCCTCCACTTT. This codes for CAGSFDNSPLHF.

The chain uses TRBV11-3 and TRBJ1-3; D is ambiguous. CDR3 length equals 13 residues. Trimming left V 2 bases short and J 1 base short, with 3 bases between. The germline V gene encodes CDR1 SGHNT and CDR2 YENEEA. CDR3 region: CASSLLSGNTIYF. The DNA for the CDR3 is TGTGCCAGCAGCTTACTTTCTGGAAACACCATATATTTT. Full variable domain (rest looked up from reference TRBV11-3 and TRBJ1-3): EAGVVQSPRYKIIEKKQPVAFWCNPISGHNTLYWYLQNLGQGPELLIRYENEEAVDDSQLPKDRFSAERLKGVDSTLKIQPAELGDSAVYLCASSLLSGNTIYFGEGSWLTVV.

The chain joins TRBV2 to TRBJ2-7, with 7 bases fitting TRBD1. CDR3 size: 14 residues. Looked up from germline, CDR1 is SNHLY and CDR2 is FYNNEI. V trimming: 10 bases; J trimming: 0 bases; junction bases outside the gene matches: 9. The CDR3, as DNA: TGTGCCACCACCGGGACAGTCAGCTCCTACGAGCAGTACTTC. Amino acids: CATTGTVSSYEQYF. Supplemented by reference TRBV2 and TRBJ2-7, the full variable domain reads EPEVTQTPSHQVTQMGQEVILRCVPISNHLYFYWYRQILGQKVEFLVSFYNNEISEKSEIFDDQFSVERPDGSNFTLKIRSTKLEDSAMYFCATTGTVSSYEQYFGPGTRLTVT.

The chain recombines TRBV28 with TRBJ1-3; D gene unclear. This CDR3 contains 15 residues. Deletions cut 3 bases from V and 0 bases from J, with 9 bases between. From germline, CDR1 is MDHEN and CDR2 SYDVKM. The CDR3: CASSFPSGSGNTIYF. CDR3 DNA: TGTGCCAGCAGTTTCCCCTCCGGCTCTGGAAACACCATATATTTT.

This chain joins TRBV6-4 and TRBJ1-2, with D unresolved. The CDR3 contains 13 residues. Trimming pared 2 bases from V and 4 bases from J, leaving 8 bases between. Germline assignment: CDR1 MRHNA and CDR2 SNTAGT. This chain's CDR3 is CASSDGDSYGYTF. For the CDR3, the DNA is TGTGCCAGCAGTGACGGCGACTCCTATGGCTACACCTTC.

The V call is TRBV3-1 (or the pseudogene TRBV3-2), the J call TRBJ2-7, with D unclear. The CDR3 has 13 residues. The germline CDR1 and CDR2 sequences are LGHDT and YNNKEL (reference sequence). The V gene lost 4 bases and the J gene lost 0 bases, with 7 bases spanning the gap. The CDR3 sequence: CASSPTSSYEQYF. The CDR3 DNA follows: TGTGCCAGCAGCCCTACGAGCTCCTACGAGCAGTACTTC.